These 7 T cell receptor beta chains came from one sample sequenced in a study of beta chain features in type 1 diabetes. Expressed TCRB transcripts were sequenced because the isolated RNA had all been reverse transcribed beforehand. Clones were read by immunoSEQ multiplex PCR, and TCRdb kept only the in-frame ones, dropping some. The profile covers approximately 200,000 clones, with 9.6% appearing a single time and 0.034% taken by the ten largest. The sample taken for sequencing was naive CD4+ T cells from blood. The receptors come from a woman younger than 35 in good health.

A few counts support this clone. The V call is TRBV6-5, the J call TRBJ2-2; a weak D match, TRBD2 (6 bases). From germline, CDR1 is MNHEY and CDR2 SVGAGI. This CDR3 has 15 amino acids. Trimming cost V 5 bases and J 5 bases, with 15 bases left between them. The CDR3 reads CASSRETAWTGELFF. CDR3 bases: TGTGCCAGCAGTCGGGAGACAGCTTGGACCGGGGAGCTGTTTTTT.

The chain carries TRBV10-3 and TRBJ2-2; unclear D gene. Germline V gene data show CDR1 as ENHRY and CDR2 as SYGVKD. CDR3 length: 15 amino acids. Trimming shortened V by 5 bases and J by 8 bases, and 18 bases separated the two germline ends. The CDR3 loop reads CAISKQMIAEGELFF. CDR3 DNA sequence: TGTGCCATCAGTAAACAAATGATTGCTGAAGGGGAGCTGTTTTTT.

This chain links TRBV5-1 with TRBJ2-5; TRBD2 matches at 10 bases. CDR3 length: 14 amino acids. Germline CDR1 is SGHRS and CDR2 is YFSETQ. After removal of 0 bases from V and 5 bases from J, the junction contained 1 base not matched to a gene. The CDR3 protein is CASSLGSGGETQYF. For the CDR3, the DNA is TGCGCCAGCAGCTTGGGTAGCGGGGGGGAGACCCAGTACTTC.

The chain combines TRBV25-1 with TRBJ2-4, with TRBD2 matching over 7 bases. CDR1 and CDR2 (germline): MGHDK, SYGVNS. Losses at the gene ends were 4 bases for V and 4 bases for J; bases not matched to a gene: 4. The length of the CDR3 is 14 residues. The DNA for the CDR3 is TGTGCCAGCAGTGGTGCGGGAGCGAAAAACATTCAGTACTTC. Translation: CASSGAGAKNIQYF.

This clone was counted between two and nine times. The chain combines TRBV7-9 with TRBJ1-3; D may be TRBD1 (5 bases). CDR1 and CDR2 (germline): SEHNR, FQNEAQ (reference sequence). Trimming shortened V by 5 bases and J by 2 bases, and 13 bases separated the two germline ends. This CDR3 comprises 15 residues. CDR3: CASSISGTTGNTIYF. The DNA of the CDR3 is TGTGCCAGCAGCATCTCCGGGACTACTGGAAACACCATATATTTT.

In its sample, this clone was seen a few times. V and J are TRBV10-3 and TRBJ2-7; TRBD1 matches 8 bases. Per the germline V gene, CDR1 is ENHRY and CDR2 is SYGVKD. V was pared by 6 bases and J by 3 bases, with 7 bases of the junction left unmatched. The CDR3 totals 14 residues. This CDR3 is CAISPGQGIYEQYF. CDR3 sequence (DNA): TGTGCCATCAGCCCTGGACAGGGCATCTACGAGCAGTACTTC.

This clone was detected a few times. The chain joins TRBV9 to TRBJ1-4, with D perhaps TRBD1 (5 bases). The CDR3 runs 15 residues. Trimming removed 0 bases at V and 3 bases at J, with 9 bases between. Germline V gene data show CDR1 as SGDLS and CDR2 as YYNGEE. The CDR3 sequence is CASSVGPTANEKLFF. As DNA, the CDR3 is TGTGCCAGCAGCGTAGGTCCGACAGCTAATGAAAAACTGTTTTTT.